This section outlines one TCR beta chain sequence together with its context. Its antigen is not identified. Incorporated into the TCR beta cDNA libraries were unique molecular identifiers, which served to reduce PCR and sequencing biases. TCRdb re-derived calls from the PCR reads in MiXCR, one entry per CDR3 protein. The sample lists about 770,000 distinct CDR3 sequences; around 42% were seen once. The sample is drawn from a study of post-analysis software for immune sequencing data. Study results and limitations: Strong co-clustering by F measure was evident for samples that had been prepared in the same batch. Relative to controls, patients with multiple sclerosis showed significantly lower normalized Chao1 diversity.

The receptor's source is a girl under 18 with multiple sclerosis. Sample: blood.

For the CDR3, the DNA is TGTGCCAGCAGTGAATCTGGGAGTGGTGTCGACGAGCAGTACTTC. The encoded protein is CASSESGSGVDEQYF. This chain links TRBV25-1 with TRBJ2-5; possibly TRBD2 for D (5 bases). The J call may be in error: the DNA end matches TRBJ2-7 better. The CDR3 covers 15 residues. Per the germline V gene, CDR1 is MGHDK and CDR2 is SYGVNS.